The 9 T cell receptor beta chains below all came from one sample that was sequenced in a study of monozygotic twins with cystic fibrosis. Clones were sequenced by immunoSEQ multiplex PCR, and TCRdb holds only the in-frame ones, with some missing. Here the sample spans about 7,500 clones, 94% being singletons. The sample taken for sequencing was blood. The receptors originated from a boy aged 2 to 10 with cystic fibrosis.

This clone occurred once. The CDR3 is CASRLAGGTDTQYF. CDR3 DNA sequence: TGTGCCAGCAGGCTAGCGGGGGGCACAGATACGCAGTATTTT. The rearrangement joins TRBV2 to TRBJ2-3; 10 nucleotides match TRBD2. With V trimmed by 6 bases and J by 1 base, 1 base remained unmatched. In germline, CDR1 is SNHLY, CDR2 FYNNEI. CDR3 size: 14 residues.

With regard to this clone: A read error may account for a junction end that differs from germline. This sequence joins TRBV11-3 and TRBJ1-1, with D tentatively TRBD1 (5 bases). Germline CDR1 and CDR2: SGHNT and YENEEA. The CDR3 contains 15 residues. CDR3 nucleotide sequence: TGTGTCAGCAGCTTAGTGGGACGGCGGCACACTGAAGCTTTCTTT. It specifies CVSSLVGRRHTEAFF. The full variable domain, rest sourced from reference TRBV11-3 and TRBJ1-1, is EAGVVQSPRYKIIEKKQPVAFWCNPISGHNTLYWYLQNLGQGPELLIRYENEEAVDDSQLPKDRFSAERLKGVDSTLKIQPAELGDSAVYLCVSSLVGRRHTEAFFGQGTRLTVV.

The J gene is TRBJ1-2, the V gene TRBV27, with D possibly being TRBD1 (5 bases). The length of the CDR3 is 12 residues. The V end was cut by 6 bases, the J end by 2 bases, with 7 bases between. CDR1 and CDR2 (germline): MNHEY, SMNVEV (reference sequence). The CDR3 is CASRRDNYGYTF. The CDR3 DNA follows: TGTGCCAGCAGGAGGGACAACTATGGCTACACCTTC.

This clone was seen more than once but under ten times. The V call is TRBV18, the J call TRBJ2-3, with TRBD1 identical over 8 bases. Germline CDR1 KGHSH, CDR2 LQKENI. CDR3 size: 16 residues. V gave up 1 base and J gave up 4 bases; unmatched junction bases: 7. The CDR3 DNA follows: TGTGCCAGCTCACCACAGACAGGGGTCGGTGCAGATACGCAGTATTTT. It specifies CASSPQTGVGADTQYF.

This clone was observed a handful of times. The rearrangement uses TRBV19 and TRBJ1-1; D gene uncertain. The CDR3 length is 13 residues. Between the trimmed V and J ends, which lost 3 bases and 1 base, there was a span of 6 bases. Germline lookup yields CDR1 LNHDA and CDR2 SQIVND (reference sequence). This chain's CDR3 is CASSMPRNTEAFF. The CDR3 nucleotides are TGTGCCAGTAGTATGCCCAGGAACACTGAAGCTTTCTTT.

The chain uses TRBV9 and TRBJ2-3; D gene uncertain. The CDR3 runs 16 residues. Looked up from germline, CDR1 is SGDLS and CDR2 is YYNGEE. The V end lost 4 bases, the J end lost 0 bases, and 15 bases lay between the germline ends. The CDR3 DNA reads TGTGCCAGCAGCCCCTGGTCAACGCCTAGCACAGATACGCAGTATTTT. Residues: CASSPWSTPSTDTQYF.

This chain connects TRBV19 to TRBJ2-1; TRBD1 aligns across 12 bases. This CDR3 is 15 amino acids long. Germline V gene lookup returns CDR1 LNHDA and CDR2 SQIVND (reference sequence). Trimming cost V 5 bases and J 6 bases; bases outside gene matches: 5. The CDR3 DNA reads TGTGCCAGTAGTCCCAGGGACAGGGGGCCCAATGAGCAGTTCTTC. Translation: CASSPRDRGPNEQFF. The full variable domain, with the rest looked up from reference TRBV19 and TRBJ2-1, is DGGITQSPKYLFRKEGQNVTLSCEQNLNHDAMYWYRQDPGQGLRLIYYSQIVNDFQKGDIAEGYSVSREKKESFPLTVTSAQKNPTAFYLCASSPRDRGPNEQFFGPGTRLTVL.

The chain recombines TRBV5-4 with TRBJ2-7; 7 bases are shared with TRBD1. The germline gives CDR1 SGHNT, CDR2 YYREEE (reference sequence). The CDR3 runs to 17 residues. The V segment lost 0 bases and the J segment 2 bases; nucleotides outside the gene matches: 11. Here the CDR3 reads CASSLGFKTGRTYEQYF. The CDR3 DNA sequence: TGTGCCAGCAGCTTGGGTTTTAAGACAGGGAGAACCTACGAGCAGTACTTC. Full variable domain (remainder filled in from reference TRBV5-4 and TRBJ2-7): ETGVTQSPTHLIKTRGQQVTLRCSSQSGHNTVSWYQQALGQGPQFIFQYYREEENGRGNFPPRFSGLQFPNYSSELNVNALELDDSALYLCASSLGFKTGRTYEQYFGPGTRLTVT.

In this sample, this clone turned up once. The J gene is TRBJ2-7, the V gene TRBV2, with D possibly matching TRBD2 (7 bases). The V end lost 0 bases, the J end lost 3 bases, and 12 bases lay between the germline ends. From germline, CDR1 is SNHLY and CDR2 FYNNEI. This CDR3 is built from 15 residues. The CDR3 DNA sequence: TGTGCCAGCAGTGAAGCTGGGGGGGCCAACTACGAGCAGTACTTC. Translated, it gives CASSEAGGANYEQYF. The variable domain in full, completed from reference TRBV2 and TRBJ2-7, reads EPEVTQTPSHQVTQMGQEVILRCVPISNHLYFYWYRQILGQKVEFLVSFYNNEISEKSEIFDDQFSVERPDGSNFTLKIRSTKLEDSAMYFCASSEAGGANYEQYFGPGTRLTVT.